Following are 29 T cell receptor beta chains from one sample sequenced in a study of blood T cell repertoires in COVID-19. Assay: immunoSEQ multiplex PCR; the TCRdb copy retains only in-frame clones and omits some. Among under 300,000 clones listed, approximately 88% were seen once. The sequencing sample was made of PBMCs or T cells enriched from blood (not recorded which). Receptors originate from a woman aged 40 to 55 who had been exposed to COVID-19.

The chain recombines TRBV7-3 with TRBJ1-5; D remains ambiguous. V dropped 2 bases and J dropped 2 bases, with 10 bases sitting between them. CDR3 length: 15 amino acids. Germline V gene data show CDR1 as SGHTA and CDR2 as FQGTGA. The DNA of the CDR3 is TGTGCCAGCAGCTTAGGGAGGGAACGCAATCAGCCCCAGCATTTT. Amino acid sequence: CASSLGRERNQPQHF. Full variable domain (missing parts from reference TRBV7-3 and TRBJ1-5): GAGVSQTPSNKVTEKGKYVELRCDPISGHTALYWYRQSLGQGPEFLIYFQGTGAADDSGLPNDRFFAVRPEGSVSTLKIQRTERGDSAVYLCASSLGRERNQPQHFGDGTRLSIL.

The CDR3 protein is CASSQVSGTGTSPLHF. CDR3 in DNA: TGCGCCAGCAGCCAAGTCTCCGGGACAGGGACTTCACCCCTCCACTTT. The chain uses TRBV4-1 and TRBJ1-6; 9 bases fit TRBD1. The germline CDR1 and CDR2 sequences are MGHRA and YSYEKL. Trimming cost V 1 base and J 9 bases; bases outside gene matches: 7. The CDR3 length is 16 residues.

The sample holds one count of this clone. The rearrangement links TRBV11-3 to TRBJ2-5, with D perhaps matching TRBD2 (6 bases). Per germline, CDR1 SGHNT and CDR2 YENEEA. V was pared by 4 bases and J by 5 bases, with 14 bases between. This CDR3 is 14 amino acids long. For the CDR3, the DNA is TGTGCCAGCAGCTACAGGAGGGCCTCGGAGACCCAGTACTTC. Its protein is CASSYRRASETQYF.

J is TRBJ1-2 and V is TRBV4-3, with 7 bases fitting TRBD1. Trimming removed 3 bases from V and 8 bases from J; junction bases left unmatched: 15. This CDR3 has 16 amino acids. Germline V gene data show CDR1 as LGHNA and CDR2 as YSLEER. DNA of the CDR3: TGCGCCAGCAGCCAGGCCTTGGGACAGAGGCAGCACGGCTACACCTTC. It encodes CASSQALGQRQHGYTF.

The chain joins TRBV11-2 to TRBJ1-6; 7 bases agree with TRBD1. The CDR3 is 16 amino acids. Trimming at V came to 1 base and at J to 9 bases, leaving 9 bases not matched to a gene. The V gene's germline CDR1 is SGHAT and CDR2 FQNNGV. The CDR3 spells CASSLGVSGGVSPLHF. For the CDR3, the DNA is TGTGCCAGCAGCTTAGGGGTTTCAGGGGGTGTTTCACCCCTCCACTTT. The whole variable domain, remainder taken from reference TRBV11-2 and TRBJ1-6, is EAGVAQSPRYKIIEKRQSVAFWCNPISGHATLYWYQQILGQGPKLLIQFQNNGVVDDSQLPKDRFSAERLKGVDSTLKIQPAKLEDSAVYLCASSLGVSGGVSPLHFGNGTRLTVT.

This sequence joins TRBV7-9 and TRBJ2-2, with D possibly matching TRBD1 (6 bases). The length of the CDR3 is 15 residues. Germline CDR1 and CDR2: SEHNR and FQNEAQ (reference sequence). The V end lost 2 bases, the J end lost 2 bases, and 9 bases lay between the germline ends. CDR3 sequence reads: CASSLMDSNTGELFF. CDR3 bases: TGTGCCAGCAGCTTAATGGACAGTAACACCGGGGAGCTGTTTTTT.

In DNA form, the CDR3 reads TGTGCCAGCGAGAGTAGAGGGACAGGGGGTGTACAGGGGTACCAGCCCCAGCATTTT. Its protein product is CASESRGTGGVQGYQPQHF. The V gene is TRBV21-1, the J gene TRBJ1-5; the DNA was not used to check the table's D call, TRBD1. TRBV21-1 corresponds to a pseudogene. CDR3 length equals 19 residues.

The J gene is TRBJ1-6, the V gene TRBV13, with a possible D match to TRBD1 (6 bases). Trimming pared 4 bases from V and 6 bases from J, leaving 16 bases between. Germline CDR1 PRHDT, CDR2 FYEKMQ (reference sequence). The CDR3 totals 16 residues. CDR3 residues: CASSSPSGTSNSPLHF. Written as DNA, the CDR3 is TGTGCCAGCAGCTCCCCCTCAGGGACAAGTAATTCACCCCTCCACTTT.

V usage is TRBV29-1 and J usage is TRBJ2-5; D may be TRBD1 (5 bases). Looked up from germline, CDR1 is SQVTM and CDR2 is ANQGSEA. The ends were cut back, 4 bases at V and 1 base at J, with 7 bases in the middle. The length of the CDR3 is 12 residues. For the CDR3, the DNA is TGCAGCGTTGGCAGGGCCCAAGAGACCCAGTACTTC. Translated, it gives CSVGRAQETQYF.

This chain joins TRBV25-1 and TRBJ2-5; TRBD1 aligns across 8 bases. The germline gives CDR1 MGHDK, CDR2 SYGVNS. CDR3 length: 15 residues. V shed 2 bases and J 2 bases; nucleotides not matched to a gene: 4. CDR3: CASSEIGQGQETQYF. As DNA, the CDR3 is TGTGCCAGCAGTGAAATCGGACAGGGACAAGAGACCCAGTACTTC.

This chain joins TRBV12-3 or TRBV12-4 and TRBJ1-1; a weak D match, TRBD1 (6 bases). Between the trimmed V and J ends, which lost 5 bases and 2 bases, there was a span of 9 bases. The CDR3 loop spans 13 amino acids. CDR3 sequence (DNA): TGTGCCAGCAGTCCGGGACACAACACTGAAGCTTTCTTT. It encodes CASSPGHNTEAFF.

V usage is TRBV5-4 and J usage is TRBJ2-7, with TRBD2 matching 9 bases. Germline V gene lookup returns CDR1 SGHNT and CDR2 YYREEE (reference sequence). This CDR3 has 13 amino acids. After removal of 0 bases from V and 6 bases from J, the junction contained 1 base not matched to a gene. CDR3: CASSLGRGGEQYF. The DNA of the CDR3 is TGTGCCAGCAGCTTGGGGCGGGGGGGCGAGCAGTACTTC.

Concerning this clone itself: An end of the junction differs from the germline gene, which may be a read error. The rearrangement links TRBV7-7 to TRBJ1-2, with 7 positions matching TRBD1. The CDR3 contains 16 residues. Germline CDR1 SSHAT, CDR2 FNYEAQ (reference sequence). The chain's CDR3 is CASSPRGRGINYGYTF. In DNA form, the CDR3 reads TGTGCTAGCAGCCCTCGGGGCAGGGGGATAAACTATGGCTACACCTTC.

The CDR3 DNA reads TGTGCCAGCGAGAACCGCCTGCAGACAGGGGACGGCTACACCTTC. Protein sequence: CASENRLQTGDGYTF. This chain connects TRBV2 to TRBJ1-2, with 8 bases that match TRBD1. This CDR3 comprises 15 residues. V trimming: 8 bases; J trimming: 8 bases; junction bases outside the gene matches: 16. CDR1 is SNHLY and CDR2 is FYNNEI in the germline V gene.

The chain employs TRBV11-3 and TRBJ2-2, with 9 positions matching TRBD2. The CDR3 loop spans 14 amino acids. V lost 6 bases, J lost 5 bases, and 4 bases stayed unmatched. CDR1 is SGHNT and CDR2 is YENEEA in the germline V gene. The chain's CDR3 is CASRMSGRTGELFF. The CDR3 bases are TGTGCCAGCAGAATGAGCGGGAGGACCGGGGAGCTGTTTTTT.

The V and J genes are TRBV7-2 and TRBJ2-5; 7 positions match TRBD1. The CDR3 covers 16 residues. Losses at the gene ends were 0 bases for V and 5 bases for J; bases not matched to a gene: 9. Germline loops: CDR1 SGHTA, CDR2 FQGNSA. The CDR3 protein is CASSLAGLGQAETQYF. As DNA, the CDR3 is TGTGCCAGCAGCTTAGCGGGTCTCGGACAGGCTGAGACCCAGTACTTC.

This clone is a singleton in its sample. CDR3 nucleotides: TGCAGCGTTGAAGTATTACAGGGGTCGGGGGAGCTGTTTTTT. Translated: CSVEVLQGSGELFF. The genes are TRBV29-1 and TRBJ2-2; 7 nucleotides match TRBD1. V shed 1 base and J 8 bases; nucleotides not matched to a gene: 7. The CDR3 is made up of 14 amino acids. CDR1 SQVTM and CDR2 ANQGSEA come from the germline V gene.

This clone was seen a few times. The gene calls are TRBV29-1 and TRBJ1-2, with D possibly matching TRBD1 (6 bases). V was trimmed by 2 bases and J by 3 bases, leaving 10 bases between them. The CDR3 is 13 amino acids. Germline CDR1 reads SQVTM; CDR2 reads ANQGSEA. The CDR3 region is CSVETGHDYGYTF. CDR3 DNA: TGCAGCGTTGAAACAGGGCACGACTATGGCTACACCTTC.

This clone was observed a single time. The rearrangement uses TRBV7-9 and TRBJ1-6; D might be TRBD1 (5 bases). V shed 2 bases and J shed 10 bases, with 9 bases lying between them. The CDR3 covers 13 residues. Germline V gene lookup returns CDR1 SEHNR and CDR2 FQNEAQ (reference sequence). CDR3 region: CASSLQGGSPLHF. The CDR3 bases are TGTGCCAGCAGCTTACAGGGAGGCTCACCCCTCCACTTT.

This clone is a singleton in its sample. This chain connects TRBV29-1 to TRBJ2-3, with TRBD1 identical over 9 bases. There are 13 residues in the CDR3. Germline V gives CDR1 SQVTM, CDR2 ANQGSEA. Losses at the gene ends were 6 bases for V and 0 bases for J; bases not matched to a gene: 1. CDR3 in DNA: TGCAGCGTCGGGACAGGGAGCACAGATACGCAGTATTTT. This codes for CSVGTGSTDTQYF.

The V and J genes are TRBV20-1 and TRBJ2-5, with 7 bases fitting TRBD1. In germline, CDR1 is DFQATT, CDR2 SNEGSKA (reference sequence). The CDR3 is 16 residues long. V shed 3 bases and J 1 base; nucleotides not matched to a gene: 11. The CDR3 loop reads CSASKGRTGLQETQYF. DNA of the CDR3: TGCAGTGCTAGTAAGGGTCGGACAGGCCTCCAAGAGACCCAGTACTTC.

The chain employs TRBV6-5 and TRBJ2-7; 8 nucleotides agree with TRBD2. V trimming: 5 bases; J trimming: 5 bases; junction bases outside the gene matches: 5. Germline loops: CDR1 MNHEY, CDR2 SVGAGI. The CDR3 totals 13 residues. CDR3 sequence: CASSSLSGNEQYV. In nucleotides, the CDR3 is TGTGCCAGCAGTAGTCTTAGCGGGAACGAGCAGTACGTC.

The chain couples TRBV9 to TRBJ2-3; 7 positions match TRBD2. Trimming at V came to 0 bases and at J to 7 bases, leaving 8 bases not matched to a gene. CDR1 is SGDLS, CDR2 YYNGEE, per germline. This CDR3 spans 15 amino acids. The CDR3 DNA follows: TGTGCCAGCAGCGTAGTGGGGGGACTACAATATACGCAGTATTTT. Translation gives CASSVVGGLQYTQYF.

The CDR3 loop reads CASSRRQGAGDSPLHF. The CDR3 region has the DNA TGTGCCAGCAGTAGAAGACAGGGGGCCGGGGATTCACCCCTCCACTTT. The rearrangement links TRBV27 to TRBJ1-6; 10 bases align to TRBD1. The germline V gene encodes CDR1 MNHEY and CDR2 SMNVEV (reference sequence). V dropped 5 bases and J dropped 8; count of bases not matched to a gene: 9. The CDR3 sequence is 16 residues long.

This chain uses TRBV30 with TRBJ1-1, with a possible D match to TRBD1 (5 bases). Germline V gene data show CDR1 as GTSNPN and CDR2 as SVGIG (reference sequence). Trimming pared 5 bases from V and 8 bases from J, leaving 12 bases between. The CDR3 is 11 amino acids. CDR3 region: CAWALRQEAFF. CDR3 in DNA: TGTGCCTGGGCCCTTAGACAGGAAGCTTTCTTT. Variable domain in full (rest from reference TRBV30 and TRBJ1-1): SQTIHQWPATLVQPVGSPLSLECTVEGTSNPNLYWYRQAAGRGLQLLFYSVGIGQISSEVPQNLSASRPQDRQFILSSKKLLLSDSGFYLCAWALRQEAFFGQGTRLTVV.

The chain uses TRBV7-9 and TRBJ2-3; no clear D. Germline V gene lookup returns CDR1 SEHNR and CDR2 FQNEAQ (reference sequence). With 3 bases removed from V and 5 bases from J, the gap between germline ends came to 6 bases. This CDR3 is built from 12 residues. The DNA of the CDR3 is TGTGCCAGCAGCTTTTTTCGAGATACGCAGTATTTT. Translation gives CASSFFRDTQYF.

The chain combines TRBV9 with TRBJ2-5; 7 bases agree with TRBD1. Unmatched junction bases numbered 4, after V lost 0 bases and J lost 5 bases. Germline loops: CDR1 SGDLS, CDR2 YYNGEE. This CDR3 spans 14 amino acids. The chain's CDR3 is CASSVDRGGETQYF. DNA of the CDR3: TGTGCCAGCAGCGTAGACAGGGGCGGGGAGACCCAGTACTTC.

Many counts were recorded for this clone. The V gene is TRBV5-4, the J gene TRBJ1-1; a possible D gene is TRBD1 (6 bases). V gave up 1 base and J gave up 5 bases, with 18 bases separating them. In germline, CDR1 is SGHNT, CDR2 YYREEE (reference sequence). This CDR3 has 16 amino acids. DNA of the CDR3: TGTGCCAGCAGCTTGTGGAGTCAGGGGCGTGGAACTGAAGCTTTCTTT. Translation: CASSLWSQGRGTEAFF.

This chain joins TRBV7-8 and TRBJ2-7; 13 bases match TRBD2. The CDR3 length is 15 residues. CDR1 is SGHVS and CDR2 is FQNEAQ in the germline V gene. Trimming cost V 5 bases and J 2 bases; bases outside gene matches: 3. The CDR3 protein is CASSVTSGGAYEQYF. The CDR3, as DNA: TGTGCCAGCAGCGTAACTAGCGGGGGGGCCTACGAGCAGTACTTC.